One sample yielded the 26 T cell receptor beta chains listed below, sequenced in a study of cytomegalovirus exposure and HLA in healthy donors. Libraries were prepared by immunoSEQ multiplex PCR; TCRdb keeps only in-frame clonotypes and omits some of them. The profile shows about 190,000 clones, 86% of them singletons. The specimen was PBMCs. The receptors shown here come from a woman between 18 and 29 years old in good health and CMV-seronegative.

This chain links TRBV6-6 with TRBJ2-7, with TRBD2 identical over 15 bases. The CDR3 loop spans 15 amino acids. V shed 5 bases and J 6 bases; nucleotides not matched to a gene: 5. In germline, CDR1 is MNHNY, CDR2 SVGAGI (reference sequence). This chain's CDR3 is CASSLGLAGGSEQYF. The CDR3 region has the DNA TGTGCCAGCAGTCTTGGACTAGCGGGGGGGAGCGAGCAGTACTTC.

The CDR3 DNA reads as TGTGCCAGCACAGGGGGCACAGATACGCAGTATTTT. As protein: CASTGGTDTQYF. The genes are TRBV7-9 and TRBJ2-3; D is possibly TRBD1 (6 bases). This CDR3 comprises 12 residues. From germline, CDR1 is SEHNR and CDR2 FQNEAQ (reference sequence). V lost 7 bases and J 1 base, leaving 6 bases between the germline ends.

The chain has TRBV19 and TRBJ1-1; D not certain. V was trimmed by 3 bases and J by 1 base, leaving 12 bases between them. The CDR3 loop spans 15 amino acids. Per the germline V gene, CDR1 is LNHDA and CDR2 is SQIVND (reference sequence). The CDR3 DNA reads TGTGCCAGTAGTATTCAACCGGTGCCGAACACTGAAGCTTTCTTT. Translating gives CASSIQPVPNTEAFF.

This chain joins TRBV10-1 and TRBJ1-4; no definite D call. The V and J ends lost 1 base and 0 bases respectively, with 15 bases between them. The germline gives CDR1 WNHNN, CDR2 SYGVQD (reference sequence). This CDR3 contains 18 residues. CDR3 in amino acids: CASSEWAGSTPTNEKLFF. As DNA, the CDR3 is TGCGCCAGCAGTGAGTGGGCCGGATCCACTCCAACTAATGAAAAACTGTTTTTT.

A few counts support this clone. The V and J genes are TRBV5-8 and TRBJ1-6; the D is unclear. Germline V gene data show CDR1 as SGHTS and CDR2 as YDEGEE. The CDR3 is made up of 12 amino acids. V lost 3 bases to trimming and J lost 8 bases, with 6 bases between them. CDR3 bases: TGTGCCAGCAGCTGGGAGTATTCACCCCTCCACTTT. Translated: CASSWEYSPLHF.

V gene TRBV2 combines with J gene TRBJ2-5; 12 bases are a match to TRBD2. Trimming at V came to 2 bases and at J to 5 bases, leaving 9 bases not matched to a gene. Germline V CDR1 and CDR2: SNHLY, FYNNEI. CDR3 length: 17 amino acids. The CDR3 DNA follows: TGTGCCAGCAGTGAAATTCATAGACTAGCGGGGGTGGAGACCCAGTACTTC. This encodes CASSEIHRLAGVETQYF.

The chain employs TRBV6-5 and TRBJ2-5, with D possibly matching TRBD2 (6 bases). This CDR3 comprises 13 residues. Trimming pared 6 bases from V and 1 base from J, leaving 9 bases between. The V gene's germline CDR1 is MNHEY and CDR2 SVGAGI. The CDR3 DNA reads TGTGCCAGCAGCACACTAGCCCAAGAGACCCAGTACTTC. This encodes CASSTLAQETQYF.

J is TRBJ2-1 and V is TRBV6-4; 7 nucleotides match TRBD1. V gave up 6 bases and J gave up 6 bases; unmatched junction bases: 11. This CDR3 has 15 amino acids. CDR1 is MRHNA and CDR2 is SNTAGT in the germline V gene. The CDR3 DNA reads TGTGCCAGCAGGAAAGGGACAGTCCGCGGCAATGAGCAGTTCTTC. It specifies CASRKGTVRGNEQFF.

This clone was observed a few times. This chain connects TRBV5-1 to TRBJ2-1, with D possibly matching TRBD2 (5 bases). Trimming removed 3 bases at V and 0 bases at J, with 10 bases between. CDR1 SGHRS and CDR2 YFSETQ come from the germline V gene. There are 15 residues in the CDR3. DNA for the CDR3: TGCGCCAGCAGCTCCGGGGAGAGCTCCTACAATGAGCAGTTCTTC. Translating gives CASSSGESSYNEQFF. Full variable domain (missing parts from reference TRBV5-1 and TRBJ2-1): KAGVTQTPRYLIKTRGQQVTLSCSPISGHRSVSWYQQTPGQGLQFLFEYFSETQRNKGNFPGRFSGRQFSNSRSEMNVSTLELGDSALYLCASSSGESSYNEQFFGPGTRLTVL.

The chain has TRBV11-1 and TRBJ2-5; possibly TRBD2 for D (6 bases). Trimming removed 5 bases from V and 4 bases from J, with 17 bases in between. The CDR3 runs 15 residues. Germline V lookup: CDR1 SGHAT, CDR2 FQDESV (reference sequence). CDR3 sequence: CASSQSAGMLETQYF. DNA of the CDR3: TGTGCCAGCAGCCAATCGGCGGGAATGTTAGAGACCCAGTACTTC.

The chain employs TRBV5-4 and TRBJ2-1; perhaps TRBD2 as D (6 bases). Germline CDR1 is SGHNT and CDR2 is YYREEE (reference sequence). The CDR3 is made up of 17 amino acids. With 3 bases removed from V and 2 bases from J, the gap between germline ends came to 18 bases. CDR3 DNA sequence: TGTGCCAGCAGCTCAGGCCGGGGGTTTCATCCCTACAATGAGCAGTTCTTC. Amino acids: CASSSGRGFHPYNEQFF.

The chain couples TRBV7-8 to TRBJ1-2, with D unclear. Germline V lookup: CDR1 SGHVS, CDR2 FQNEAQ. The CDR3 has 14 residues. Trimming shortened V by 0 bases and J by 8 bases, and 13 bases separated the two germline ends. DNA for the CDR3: TGTGCCAGCAGCTTAGCCACAGCCCTTTGGGGCTACACCTTC. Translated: CASSLATALWGYTF.

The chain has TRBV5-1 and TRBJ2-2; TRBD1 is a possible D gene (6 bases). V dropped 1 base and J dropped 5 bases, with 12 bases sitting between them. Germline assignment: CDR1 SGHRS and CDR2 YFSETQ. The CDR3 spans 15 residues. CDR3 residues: CASSLIRGETGELFF. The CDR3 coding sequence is TGCGCCAGCAGCTTGATCAGGGGTGAGACCGGGGAGCTGTTTTTT.

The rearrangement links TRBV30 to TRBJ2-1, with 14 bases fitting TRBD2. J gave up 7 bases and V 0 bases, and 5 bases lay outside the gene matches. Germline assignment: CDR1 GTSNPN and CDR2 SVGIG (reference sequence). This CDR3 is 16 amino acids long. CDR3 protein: CAWSVTSGGVRNEQFF. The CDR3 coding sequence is TGTGCCTGGAGTGTGACTAGCGGGGGGGTAAGGAATGAGCAGTTCTTC.

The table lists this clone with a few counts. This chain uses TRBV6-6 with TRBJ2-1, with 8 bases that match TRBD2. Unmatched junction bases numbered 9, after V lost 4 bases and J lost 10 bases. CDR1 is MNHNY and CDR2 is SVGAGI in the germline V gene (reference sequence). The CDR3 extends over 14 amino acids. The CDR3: CASSSLAGSGEQFF. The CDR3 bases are TGTGCCAGCAGTTCCTTAGCGGGGTCAGGAGAGCAGTTCTTC.

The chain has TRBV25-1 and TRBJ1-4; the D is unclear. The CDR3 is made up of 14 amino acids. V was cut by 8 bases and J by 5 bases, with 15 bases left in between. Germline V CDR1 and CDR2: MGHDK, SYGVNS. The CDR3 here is CASGEPGSNEKLFF. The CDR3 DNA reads TGTGCCAGCGGAGAACCGGGGTCAAATGAAAAACTGTTTTTT.

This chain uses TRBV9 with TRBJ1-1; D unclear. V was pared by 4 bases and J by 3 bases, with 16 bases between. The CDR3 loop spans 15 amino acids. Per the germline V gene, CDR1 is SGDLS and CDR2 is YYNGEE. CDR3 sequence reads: CASSPTQRTDTEAFF. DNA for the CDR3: TGTGCCAGCAGCCCGACGCAGCGCACGGACACTGAAGCTTTCTTT.

The CDR3 loop is CAITDGANTEAFF. The CDR3 DNA is TGTGCCATCACAGACGGAGCGAACACTGAAGCTTTCTTT. J is TRBJ1-1 and V is TRBV10-3, with D unclear. The V and J ends lost 7 bases and 1 base respectively, with 10 bases between them. This CDR3 region has 13 residues. The germline V gene encodes CDR1 ENHRY and CDR2 SYGVKD.

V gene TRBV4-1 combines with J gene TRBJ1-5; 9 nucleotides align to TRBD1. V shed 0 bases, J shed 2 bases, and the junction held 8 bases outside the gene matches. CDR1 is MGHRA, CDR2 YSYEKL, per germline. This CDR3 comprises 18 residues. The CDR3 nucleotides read TGCGCCAGCAGCCAAGATTCTATTCGGACAGGGGGCAATCAGCCCCAGCATTTT. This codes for CASSQDSIRTGGNQPQHF.

The CDR3 sequence: CASTSEGVANEKLFF. The DNA of the CDR3 is TGTGCCAGCACCAGCGAAGGCGTTGCTAATGAAAAACTGTTTTTT. The chain joins TRBV9 to TRBJ1-4; no definite D call. This CDR3 is built from 15 residues. In germline, CDR1 is SGDLS, CDR2 YYNGEE. The ends were cut back, 6 bases at V and 3 bases at J, with 15 bases in the middle.

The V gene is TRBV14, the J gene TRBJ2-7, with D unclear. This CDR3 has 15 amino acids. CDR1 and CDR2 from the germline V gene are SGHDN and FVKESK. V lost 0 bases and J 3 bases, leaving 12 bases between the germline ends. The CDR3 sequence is CASSQDLRGVYEQYF. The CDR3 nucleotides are TGTGCCAGCAGCCAAGATCTACGCGGTGTCTACGAGCAGTACTTC.

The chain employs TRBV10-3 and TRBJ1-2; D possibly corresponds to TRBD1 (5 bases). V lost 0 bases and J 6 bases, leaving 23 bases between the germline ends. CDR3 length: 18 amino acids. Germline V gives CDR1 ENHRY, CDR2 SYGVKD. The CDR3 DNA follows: TGTGCCATCAGTGAGTCGACTGGGGCGAGGCGACAAGAGGATGGCTACACCTTC. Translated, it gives CAISESTGARRQEDGYTF.

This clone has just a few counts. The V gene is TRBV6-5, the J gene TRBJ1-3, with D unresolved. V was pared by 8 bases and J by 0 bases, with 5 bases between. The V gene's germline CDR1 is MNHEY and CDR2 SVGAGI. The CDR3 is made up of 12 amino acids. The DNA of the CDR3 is TGTGCCAGCTCCGGCTCTGGAAACACCATATATTTT. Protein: CASSGSGNTIYF.

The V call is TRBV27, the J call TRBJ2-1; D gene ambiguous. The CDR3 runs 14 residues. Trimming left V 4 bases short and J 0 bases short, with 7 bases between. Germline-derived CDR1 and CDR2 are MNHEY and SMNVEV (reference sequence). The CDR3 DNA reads TGTGCCAGCAGTTCCATGAGCTCCTACAATGAGCAGTTCTTC. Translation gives CASSSMSSYNEQFF.

DNA for the CDR3: TGTGCCAGCTCAGTAGCGGGTGGGCGGAAGACCCAGTACTTC. Translating it yields CASSVAGGRKTQYF. V and J are TRBV18 and TRBJ2-5, with 7 bases lining up with TRBD2. The CDR3 runs 14 residues. Germline V gene lookup returns CDR1 KGHSH and CDR2 LQKENI. Trimming removed 5 bases from V and 6 bases from J; junction bases left unmatched: 9.

The chain's CDR3 is CASSQIRGRLSEAFF. Here the CDR3 DNA reads TGTGCCAGCAGCCAAATCAGGGGGCGACTCAGTGAAGCTTTCTTT. This chain links TRBV14 with TRBJ1-1; the match to TRBD1 covers 8 bases. V was pared by 2 bases and J by 7 bases, with 9 bases of the junction left unmatched. The CDR3 has 15 amino acids. In germline, CDR1 is SGHDN, CDR2 FVKESK.